This section outlines one TCR beta chain sequence together with its context. This specimen belongs to a study of cytomegalovirus exposure and HLA in healthy donors. V shed 6 bases and J 6 bases; nucleotides not matched to a gene: 5. This CDR3 is built from 13 residues. Germline V gives CDR1 SGHNT, CDR2 YYREEE (reference sequence). With 60 Vbeta and 13 Jbeta primers, the PCR was carried out. Profiling relied on immunoSEQ multiplex PCR, and the TCRdb table lists in-frame clones only, not all of them. Seen here are under 250,000 clones, 75% to 85% observed once, and the top ten hold under 8%. The sequence was collected from a woman aged 55 to 70 in good health and CMV-seropositive. The sequenced material came from PBMCs. The V and J genes are TRBV5-4 and TRBJ2-1, with 8 bases fitting TRBD2. The CDR3 sequence: CASNREGPNEQFF. Here the CDR3 DNA reads TGTGCCAGCAACCGGGAGGGCCCCAATGAGCAGTTCTTC.